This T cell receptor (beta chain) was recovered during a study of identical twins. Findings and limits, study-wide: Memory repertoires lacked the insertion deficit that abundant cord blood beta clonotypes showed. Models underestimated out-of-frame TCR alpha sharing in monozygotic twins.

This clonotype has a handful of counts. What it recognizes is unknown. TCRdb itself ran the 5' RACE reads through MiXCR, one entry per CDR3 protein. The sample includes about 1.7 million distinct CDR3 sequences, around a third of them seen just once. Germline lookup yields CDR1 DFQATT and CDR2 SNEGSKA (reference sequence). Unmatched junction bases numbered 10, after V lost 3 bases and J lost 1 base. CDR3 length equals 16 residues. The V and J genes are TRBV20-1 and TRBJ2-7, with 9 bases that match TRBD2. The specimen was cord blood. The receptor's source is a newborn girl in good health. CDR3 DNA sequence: TGCAGTGCTAGCTCCGTAAGAGCGGGAGGTTCCTACGAGCAGTACTTC. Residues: CSASSVRAGGSYEQYF.